This is a list of T cell receptor beta chains from one sample in a study of blood T cell repertoires in COVID-19. Only in-frame clones appear in the TCRdb table, and some are missing; sequencing was by immunoSEQ multiplex PCR. The sample carries more than 90,000 clones, 86% recorded once. Sequenced sample: peripheral blood. Receptor source: a man between 40 and 49 years old with acute or convalescent COVID-19. CDR3s include the opening cysteine and the closing phenylalanine or tryptophan. The D gene is left open where the match is weak. Clone size appears in some rows only: once, few, many, or a class for an expanded clone.

TRBJ1-4 . TRBD1 TRBV5-8 CASSLDRFNEKLFF TGTGCCAGCAGCCTGGACAGGTTTAATGAAAAACTGTTTTTT
TRBJ1-6 . . TRBV30 CAWSGYGISSPLHF TGTGCCTGGTCGGGGTACGGGATTAGTTCACCCCTCCACTTT
TRBJ2-5 . . TRBV30 CAWRKGQEGTQYF TGTGCCTGGAGGAAAGGGCAGGAGGGGACCCAGTACTTC
TRBJ1-6 . TRBD1 TRBV7-2 CASSLRQGNIKNSPLHF TGTGCCAGCAGCTTGAGACAGGGTAATATAAAGAATTCACCCCTCCACTTT
TRBJ2-2 . . TRBV6-6 CASSGANTGELFF TGTGCCAGCAGCGGGGCGAACACCGGGGAGCTGTTTTTT
TRBJ2-1 . . TRBV3-1/TRBV3-2 CASSLLRGVANEQFF TGTGCCAGCAGCCTACTCAGGGGAGTGGCCAATGAGCAGTTCTTC
TRBJ1-4 once TRBD1 TRBV5-1 CASSLGDSYLNEKLFF TGCGCCAGCAGCTTAGGGGACAGCTACCTTAATGAAAAACTGTTTTTT
TRBJ1-1 . . TRBV5-1 CASSKTGDTEAFF TGCGCCAGCAGCAAAACAGGAGACACTGAAGCTTTCTTT
TRBJ2-3 . TRBD1 TRBV5-1 CASSSELLPGQGYTDTQYF TGCGCCAGCAGCTCCGAACTTTTACCGGGACAGGGCTACACAGATACGCAGTATTTT
TRBJ1-5 . TRBD1 TRBV5-4 CASSFISVRDSQYSNQPQHF TGTGCCAGCAGCTTTATCTCCGTTCGGGACAGCCAATATAGCAATCAGCCCCAGCATTTT
TRBJ2-1 . TRBD2 TRBV6-5 CASSKTSGRSDEQFF TGTGCCAGCAGTAAGACTAGCGGGAGATCGGATGAGCAGTTCTTC
TRBJ1-5 . TRBD1 TRBV19 CASSPGGYQPQHF TGTGCCAGTAGTCCAGGGGGCTATCAGCCCCAGCATTTT
TRBJ1-5 . TRBD1 TRBV30 CAWSVGSGTGDNQPQHF TGTGCCTGGAGTGTGGGAAGCGGGACAGGGGATAATCAGCCCCAGCATTTT
TRBJ2-7 . TRBD1 TRBV6-2/TRBV6-3 CASSRTGTGYEQYF TGTGCCAGCAGCAGAACTGGGACAGGCTACGAGCAGTACTTC
TRBJ2-4 . . TRBV7-2 CASSPQAVIQNIQYF TGTGCCAGCAGCCCCCAGGCAGTTATCCAAAACATTCAGTACTTC
TRBJ1-2 . TRBD1 TRBV7-2 CASSSNRGSGYTF TGTGCCAGCAGCTCTAACAGGGGGAGTGGCTACACCTTC
TRBJ1-1 . . TRBV5-1 CASSLRGNTEAFF TGCGCCAGCAGCTTGAGGGGGAACACTGAAGCTTTCTTT
TRBJ1-1 . . TRBV18 CASSPSQQIEAFF TGTGCCAGCTCACCATCACAACAGATAGAAGCTTTCTTT
TRBJ1-4 . . TRBV4-1 CASSQEIEFPPNSPEKLFF TGCGCCAGCAGCCAAGAGATTGAGTTTCCCCCTAACTCACCCGAAAAACTGTTTTTT
TRBJ2-7 . . TRBV11-2 CASSRLSYEQYF TGTGCCAGCAGCCGTCTTTCCTACGAGCAGTACTTC
TRBJ1-2 . . TRBV5-4 CASSVEVAEPYAYTF TGTGCCAGCTCCGTAGAGGTCGCGGAACCCTATGCCTACACCTTC
TRBJ1-2 once TRBD1 TRBV2 CASSKSRDRPNYGYTF TGTGCCAGCAGTAAAAGCCGGGACAGGCCCAACTATGGCTACACCTTC
TRBJ2-2 . TRBD2 TRBV29-1 CSVDREGTGELFF TGCAGCGTTGACAGGGAGGGCACCGGGGAGCTGTTTTTT
TRBJ2-5 few TRBD2 TRBV24-1 CATSEGRVLAGQGETQYF TGTGCCACCAGTGAGGGGCGAGTCCTAGCGGGCCAAGGCGAGACCCAGTACTTC
TRBJ2-1 . TRBD2 TRBV7-9 CASTLRAGGPVEQFF TGTGCCAGCACTCTCCGAGCGGGAGGGCCGGTTGAGCAGTTCTTC
TRBJ1-2 . . TRBV19 CASNNGTWANYGYTF TGTGCCAGTAATAATGGGACATGGGCTAACTATGGCTACACCTTC
TRBJ2-3 . TRBD1 TRBV4-1 CASSHPGGLGTDTQYF TGCGCCAGCAGCCACCCAGGGGGCCTGGGGACAGATACGCAGTATTTT
TRBJ1-4 . . TRBV18 CASSPEGAQGTNEKLFF TGTGCCAGCTCACCCGAAGGGGCCCAAGGGACTAATGAAAAACTGTTTTTT
TRBJ2-5 . . TRBV9 CASSLQTNQETQYF TGTGCCAGCAGCCTACAGACTAACCAAGAGACCCAGTACTTC
TRBJ1-1 . . TRBV30 CAWDTGILGNTEAFF TGTGCCTGGGACACCGGGATCCTGGGGAACACTGAAGCTTTCTTT
TRBJ2-1 . TRBD2 TRBV5-4 CASSFRLAGGNEQFF TGTGCCAGCAGCTTTCGGCTAGCGGGGGGGAATGAGCAGTTCTTC
TRBJ2-1 . TRBD1 TRBV4-2 CASSQLGPGQGVGEQFF TGTGCCAGCAGCCAACTCGGCCCGGGACAGGGAGTTGGTGAGCAGTTCTTC
TRBJ1-4 . TRBD1 TRBV19 CASRDRGELKEKLFF TGTGCCAGCAGGGACAGGGGCGAGTTGAAGGAAAAACTGTTTTTT
TRBJ1-2 . TRBD1 TRBV30 CAWGTGYGYTF TGTGCCTGGGGGACAGGCTATGGCTACACCTTC
TRBJ1-1 . TRBD1 TRBV5-6 CASIAGTGGTEAFF TGTGCCAGCATCGCCGGGACAGGGGGAACTGAAGCTTTCTTT
TRBJ1-1 . . TRBV27 CASTAESRGEAFF TGTGCCAGCACTGCCGAGTCCCGGGGTGAAGCTTTCTTT
TRBJ2-3 . TRBD1 TRBV30 CAWSSGGDTQYF TGTGCCTGGAGTTCAGGGGGTGATACGCAGTATTTT
TRBJ1-6 . TRBD1 TRBV5-1 CASSPGPGQEGSPLHF TGCGCCAGCAGCCCGGGGCCCGGACAGGAAGGTTCACCCCTCCACTTT
TRBJ1-5 . . TRBV3-1/TRBV3-2 CASSQSKGPISNQPQHF TGTGCCAGCAGCCAATCTAAGGGGCCGATTAGCAATCAGCCCCAGCATTTT
TRBJ1-2 few TRBD1 TRBV7-9 CASSPGQGAVYGYTF TGTGCCAGCAGCCCAGGACAGGGGGCGGTCTATGGCTACACCTTC
TRBJ1-4 . TRBD1 TRBV5-1 CASSSGTGGAWEKLFF TGCGCCAGCAGCTCCGGGACAGGGGGCGCATGGGAAAAACTGTTTTTT